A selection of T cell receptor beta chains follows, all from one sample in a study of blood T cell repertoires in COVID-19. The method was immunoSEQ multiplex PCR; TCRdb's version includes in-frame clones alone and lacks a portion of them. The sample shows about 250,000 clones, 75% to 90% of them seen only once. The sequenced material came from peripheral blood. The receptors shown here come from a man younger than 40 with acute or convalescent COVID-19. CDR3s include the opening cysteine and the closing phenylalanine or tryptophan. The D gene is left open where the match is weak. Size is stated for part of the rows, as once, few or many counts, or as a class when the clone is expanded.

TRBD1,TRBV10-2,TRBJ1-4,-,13,TGCGCCAGCAGCCCGGGACAGGCTAAAAAACTGTTTTTT,CASSPGQAKKLFF
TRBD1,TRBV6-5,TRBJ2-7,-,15,TGTGCCAGCAGGCCCGGGACAGGGAGTCTATACGAGCAGTACTTC,CASRPGTGSLYEQYF
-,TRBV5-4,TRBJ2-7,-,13,TGTGCCAGCAGCTCCGGGAGCTCCTACGAGCAGTACTTC,CASSSGSSYEQYF
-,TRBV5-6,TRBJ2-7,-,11,TGTGCCAGCAGCTTGGGGCAGGCTGTTTACTTC,CASSLGQAVYF
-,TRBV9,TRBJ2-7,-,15,TGTGCCAGCAGCGCCGAGGACAACATCAATGACGAGCAGTACTTC,CASSAEDNINDEQYF
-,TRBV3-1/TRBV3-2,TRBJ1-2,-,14,TGTGCCAGCAGCCAAAGGGGGTTCGGCTATGGCTACACCTTC,CASSQRGFGYGYTF
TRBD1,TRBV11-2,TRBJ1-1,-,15,TGTGCCAGCAGCGGACCAGGGGGCCGGAACACTGAAGCTTTCTTT,CASSGPGGRNTEAFF
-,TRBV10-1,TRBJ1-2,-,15,TGCGCCAGCAGTGAGGTTGCAGGGCGGAACTATGGCTACACCTTC,CASSEVAGRNYGYTF
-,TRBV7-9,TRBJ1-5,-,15,TGTGCCAGCAGCTTAGCCCTAGTTTGGATTCAGCCCCAGCATTTT,CASSLALVWIQPQHF
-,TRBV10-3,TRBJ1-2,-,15,TGTGCCATCAGTGCGGTGGGTCCGGGGGGTGATGGCTACACCTTC,CAISAVGPGGDGYTF
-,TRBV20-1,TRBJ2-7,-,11,TGCAGTTGCAGGGGAGGGAGCGAGCAGTACTTC,CSCRGGSEQYF
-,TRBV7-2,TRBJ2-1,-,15,TGTGCCAGCAGCTTACAAGCGGCCCCCTACAATGAGCAGTTCTTC,CASSLQAAPYNEQFF
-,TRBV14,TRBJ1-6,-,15,TGTGCCAGCAGCCAATGGAGTCGAGGGTTTGGGGCCCTCCACTTT,CASSQWSRGFGALHF
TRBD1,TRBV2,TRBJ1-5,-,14,TGTGCCAGCAGGGGGACAGGGTCCAATCAGCCCCAGCATTTT,CASRGTGSNQPQHF
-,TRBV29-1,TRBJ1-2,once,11,TGCAGCGTTGTCTTGAACTATGGCTACACCTTC,CSVVLNYGYTF
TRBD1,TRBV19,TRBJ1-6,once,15,TGTGCCAGTAATAACCCCGGGACAGGGGGATCACCCCTCCACTTT,CASNNPGTGGSPLHF
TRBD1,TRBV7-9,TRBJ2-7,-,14,TGTGCCAGCAGCTTAGAAAGGGGGCCCTACGAGCAGTACTTC,CASSLERGPYEQYF
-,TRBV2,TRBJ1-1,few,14,TGTGCCAGCAGTGGTCACGGGAAGAACACTGAAGCTTTCTTT,CASSGHGKNTEAFF
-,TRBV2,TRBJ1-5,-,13,TGTGCCAGCAGCCTCAACTTAAATCAGCCCCAGCATTTT,CASSLNLNQPQHF
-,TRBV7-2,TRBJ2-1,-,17,TGTGCCAGCAGCTTATATGTCGTAGTAGCGGCCTACAATGAGCAGTTCTTC,CASSLYVVVAAYNEQFF
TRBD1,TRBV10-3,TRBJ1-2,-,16,TGTGCCATCAGTGACTTCGGGACAGGGGATTACTATGGCTACACCTTC,CAISDFGTGDYYGYTF
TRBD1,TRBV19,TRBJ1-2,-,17,TGTGCCAGTAGTCGTAATTCCGTACAGGGGGAATCCTATGGCTACACCTTC,CASSRNSVQGESYGYTF
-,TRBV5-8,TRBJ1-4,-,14,TGTGCCAGCAGCTCAGGACGGGATAATGAAAAACTGTTTTTT,CASSSGRDNEKLFF
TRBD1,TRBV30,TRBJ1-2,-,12,TGTGCCTGGAATCAGGGGGTCTATGGCTACACCTTC,CAWNQGVYGYTF
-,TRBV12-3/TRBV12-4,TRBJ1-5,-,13,TGTGCCAGCAGACTAACAGGGAATCAGCCCCAGCATTTT,CASRLTGNQPQHF
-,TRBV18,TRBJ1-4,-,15,TGTGCCAGCTCCCTCGGCAGGGGACGATACGAAAAACTGTTTTTT,CASSLGRGRYEKLFF
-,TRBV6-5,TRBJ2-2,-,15,TGTGCCAGCAGTTACAACGGTAACTTGGCCGGGGAGCTGTTTTTT,CASSYNGNLAGELFF
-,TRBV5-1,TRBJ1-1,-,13,TGCGCCAGCAGCTTCAGGGGGAACACTGAAGCTTTCTTT,CASSFRGNTEAFF
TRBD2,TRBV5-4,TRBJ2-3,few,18,TGTGCCAGCAGCCCCCCTGGACTAGCGGGGGGTCTGGGAGATACGCAGTATTTT,CASSPPGLAGGLGDTQYF
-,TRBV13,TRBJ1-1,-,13,TGTGCCAGCGGACAAGGGGAGAACACTGAAGCTTTCTTT,CASGQGENTEAFF
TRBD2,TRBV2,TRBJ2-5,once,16,TGTGCCAGCAGAGGGCCACTAGCGGGGGGGCTTGAGACCCAGTACTTC,CASRGPLAGGLETQYF
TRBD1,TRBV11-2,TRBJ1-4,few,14,TGTGCCAGCAGCCCGGGACAGGGCCTTGAAAAACTGTTTTTT,CASSPGQGLEKLFF
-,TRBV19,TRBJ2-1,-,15,TGTGCCAGTAGTATAATAGGCGGCCTAGGCAATGAGCAGTTCTTC,CASSIIGGLGNEQFF
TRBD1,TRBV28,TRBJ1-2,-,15,TGTGCCAGCAGTAAAAACAGGGGGACGGGATTAAGCTACACCTTC,CASSKNRGTGLSYTF
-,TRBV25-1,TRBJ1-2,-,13,TGTGCCAGCAGTCCGGCCGGGAACTATGGCTACACCTTC,CASSPAGNYGYTF
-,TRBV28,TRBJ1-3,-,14,TGTGCCAGCAAGTGGCGCGGTTACGGAAACACCATATATTTT,CASKWRGYGNTIYF
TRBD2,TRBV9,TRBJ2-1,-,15,TGTGCCAGCAGCGAAACTAGCGGAATATACAATGAGCAGTTCTTC,CASSETSGIYNEQFF
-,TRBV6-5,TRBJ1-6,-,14,TGTGCCAGCATCGTAGGAGGGTATGGTTCACCCCTCCACTTT,CASIVGGYGSPLHF
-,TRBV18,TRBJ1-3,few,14,TGTGCCAGCTCACAGGAGCTTACTGGAAACACCATATATTTT,CASSQELTGNTIYF